These T cell receptor beta chains were read from a single sample in a study of blood T cell repertoires in COVID-19. TCRdb's copy holds only in-frame clones and misses some; the assay was immunoSEQ multiplex PCR. The data contain about 280,000 clones, 85% to 90% of them seen just once; the ten biggest clones take up 1.5% to 2%. The material sequenced was PBMCs or T cells enriched from blood (not recorded which). These TCRs come from a woman between 18 and 29 years old with acute COVID-19. CDR3s include the opening cysteine and the closing phenylalanine or tryptophan. The order of the fields is CDR3 DNA, CDR3 protein, J gene, D gene, clone size, V gene. A D gene is named only where the DNA matches it firmly. Rows may omit the clone size; those that give it use once, few, many or a size class.

DNA: TGTGCCAGCAGCCAAGACCTGGACAGGCTTAATGAAAAACTGTTTTTT
CDR3: CASSQDLDRLNEKLFF
J: TRBJ1-4
D: TRBD1
size: -
V: TRBV14

DNA: TGTGCCAGCGGGGGGGGCAATCAGCCCCAGCATTTT
CDR3: CASGGGNQPQHF
J: TRBJ1-5
D: -
size: -
V: TRBV19

DNA: TGTGCCAGCAGCGTAGGCGGGAGGGCCTCGGACACGCAGTATTTT
CDR3: CASSVGGRASDTQYF
J: TRBJ2-3
D: TRBD2
size: -
V: TRBV9

DNA: TGTGCCAGCAGCGGAGGACTGGTCGAGCAGTACTTC
CDR3: CASSGGLVEQYF
J: TRBJ2-7
D: -
size: -
V: TRBV5-6

DNA: TGTGCCAGCACACAGGGGTTGTCGAACACTGAAGCTTTCTTT
CDR3: CASTQGLSNTEAFF
J: TRBJ1-1
D: TRBD1
size: -
V: TRBV6-5

DNA: TGTGCCAGCAGCCCGGGACTAGCGGGAGTAGCGGATACGCAGTATTTT
CDR3: CASSPGLAGVADTQYF
J: TRBJ2-3
D: TRBD2
size: -
V: TRBV5-4

DNA: TGCGCCAGCAGCTTGGCGGTAGCGGCTAGCGGGAGGCGCTCCTACGAGCAGTACTTC
CDR3: CASSLAVAASGRRSYEQYF
J: TRBJ2-7
D: TRBD2
size: -
V: TRBV5-1

DNA: TGTGCCAGCAGCTACGTAGCGGGAGGACTTGATACGCAGTATTTT
CDR3: CASSYVAGGLDTQYF
J: TRBJ2-3
D: TRBD2
size: -
V: TRBV7-9

DNA: TGTGCCACCAAAGCGTCTGTCCCCGGGGAGCTGTTTTTT
CDR3: CATKASVPGELFF
J: TRBJ2-2
D: -
size: once
V: TRBV15

DNA: TGTGCCAGCAGACTGAGACAGGGCCATGAAGCTTTCTTT
CDR3: CASRLRQGHEAFF
J: TRBJ1-1
D: TRBD1
size: -
V: TRBV12-3/TRBV12-4

DNA: TGTGCCAGCAGCCTTTTCTCCGCAGGCCCGGAGGCCCCTCGGGAGACCCAGTACTTC
CDR3: CASSLFSAGPEAPRETQYF
J: TRBJ2-5
D: -
size: -
V: TRBV4-2

DNA: TGTGCCAGCCAGGTAGCGGGGGGAGACAATGAGCAGTTCTTC
CDR3: CASQVAGGDNEQFF
J: TRBJ2-1
D: TRBD2
size: -
V: TRBV28

DNA: TGTGCCAGCAGCCAAGGTAGCGGGAGCCACGAGCAGTACTTC
CDR3: CASSQGSGSHEQYF
J: TRBJ2-7
D: TRBD2
size: few
V: TRBV14

DNA: TGTGCCAGCAGTGTCCTTGACTGGGGAGGCGCAAACTATGGCTACACCTTC
CDR3: CASSVLDWGGANYGYTF
J: TRBJ1-2
D: -
size: -
V: TRBV6-2/TRBV6-3

DNA: TGTGCCAGCAGCTTGAACCCCAGCACTGAAGCTTTCTTT
CDR3: CASSLNPSTEAFF
J: TRBJ1-1
D: -
size: -
V: TRBV7-2

DNA: TGTGCCAGCAGCTTTAATAGCGGGAGTGGCTACAATGAGCAGTTCTTC
CDR3: CASSFNSGSGYNEQFF
J: TRBJ2-1
D: TRBD2
size: -
V: TRBV11-2

DNA: TGTGCCAGCAGCCCCGGGATGAGATATAGCAATCAGCCCCAGCATTTT
CDR3: CASSPGMRYSNQPQHF
J: TRBJ1-5
D: -
size: -
V: TRBV2

DNA: TGCGCCAGCAGTGAGTCGACAGGGTTTACAGCTTTCTTT
CDR3: CASSESTGFTAFF
J: TRBJ1-1
D: TRBD1
size: -
V: TRBV10-2

DNA: TGCAGTGCTATAATAGCGGGAGTGGTGTTCTTC
CDR3: CSAIIAGVVFF
J: TRBJ2-1
D: TRBD2
size: few
V: TRBV20-1

DNA: TGCAGCGTCCTAGCGGGAGGAAACGAGCAGTACTTC
CDR3: CSVLAGGNEQYF
J: TRBJ2-7
D: TRBD2
size: -
V: TRBV29-1

DNA: TGTGCCAGCAGTTTAAGGGCGGGAGTCCACGAGCAGTACTTC
CDR3: CASSLRAGVHEQYF
J: TRBJ2-7
D: TRBD2
size: -
V: TRBV27

DNA: TGTGCCACCAGAGAATGGGGGGAACAGCAAGAGACCCAGTACTTC
CDR3: CATREWGEQQETQYF
J: TRBJ2-5
D: -
size: once
V: TRBV15

DNA: TGTGCCAGCAGTTACCAGGGAACCGGCACCGGGGAGCTGTTTTTT
CDR3: CASSYQGTGTGELFF
J: TRBJ2-2
D: -
size: -
V: TRBV6-5

DNA: TGCGCCAGCAGCGGCAAGACTAGCGGGAGTCGGAATGAGCAGTTCTTC
CDR3: CASSGKTSGSRNEQFF
J: TRBJ2-1
D: TRBD2
size: -
V: TRBV4-1

DNA: TGTGCCAGCTCGACAGACAGGGGGCGGCGGGACAATGAGCAGTTCTTC
CDR3: CASSTDRGRRDNEQFF
J: TRBJ2-1
D: TRBD1
size: -
V: TRBV18

DNA: TGCGCCAGCAGCCAAGATTTGGGGGGGGCAGATAGTGAAAAACTGTTTTTT
CDR3: CASSQDLGGADSEKLFF
J: TRBJ1-4
D: -
size: -
V: TRBV4-1

DNA: TGCAGCGTTCGAGGGTCGGGCGGGGGAATGGGGGAAAAACTGTTTTTT
CDR3: CSVRGSGGGMGEKLFF
J: TRBJ1-4
D: -
size: -
V: TRBV29-1

DNA: TGCGCCAGCAGCTTGGCCGCGACTAGCGGGAGGGAAGAGTTCTTC
CDR3: CASSLAATSGREEFF
J: TRBJ2-1
D: TRBD2
size: -
V: TRBV5-1

DNA: TGCGCCAGCAGTCAATCGTTGGACAGGGGGCAGCCCCAGCATTTT
CDR3: CASSQSLDRGQPQHF
J: TRBJ1-5
D: TRBD1
size: -
V: TRBV23-1

DNA: TGTGCTAGTGGCAACCCCCTGGGGACAGGGGTTGGCAATGAGCAGTTCTTC
CDR3: CASGNPLGTGVGNEQFF
J: TRBJ2-1
D: TRBD1
size: -
V: TRBV12-5

DNA: TGTGCCAGCAGTTACTGGGGGGTCGCCAATGAGCAGTTCTTC
CDR3: CASSYWGVANEQFF
J: TRBJ2-1
D: -
size: -
V: TRBV6-2/TRBV6-3

DNA: TGTGCCAGCAGCTTAGCCGCACAGGGGGCTGGCAATCAGCCCCAGCATTTT
CDR3: CASSLAAQGAGNQPQHF
J: TRBJ1-5
D: TRBD1
size: -
V: TRBV7-8

DNA: TGCGCCAGCAGCCAATCCCGGACAGGGGGCTTCTACAATGAGCAGTTCTTC
CDR3: CASSQSRTGGFYNEQFF
J: TRBJ2-1
D: TRBD1
size: once
V: TRBV4-3

DNA: TGTGCCAGCTCACCACTACTGCGGGAGGGTGGAGAGACCCAGTACTTC
CDR3: CASSPLLREGGETQYF
J: TRBJ2-5
D: TRBD2
size: -
V: TRBV18

DNA: TGTGCCAGCAGCCAATCAATAACCGGGACTCCACCTTACGAGCAGTACTTC
CDR3: CASSQSITGTPPYEQYF
J: TRBJ2-7
D: -
size: -
V: TRBV4-2

DNA: TGTGCCAGTAGTACCCCCAGGGGGCTTACAGATACGCAGTATTTT
CDR3: CASSTPRGLTDTQYF
J: TRBJ2-3
D: TRBD1
size: -
V: TRBV19

DNA: TGTGCCAGTAGTATTAGCGTCTCCTACGAGCAGTACTTC
CDR3: CASSISVSYEQYF
J: TRBJ2-7
D: -
size: -
V: TRBV19

DNA: TGTGCCTGGAGTGTAGTAGGGGGCGAAGGCTACACCTTC
CDR3: CAWSVVGGEGYTF
J: TRBJ1-2
D: TRBD1
size: -
V: TRBV30

DNA: TGTGCCAGCAGCATCGGGAGTACTAGCAATCAGCCCCAGCATTTT
CDR3: CASSIGSTSNQPQHF
J: TRBJ1-5
D: -
size: -
V: TRBV7-2